The entry below gives a single T cell receptor beta chain sequence along with its context. The junction had 1 base not matched to a gene; V was cut back by 5 bases and J by 0 bases. This CDR3 has 13 amino acids. The data are from a study of blood T cell repertoires in COVID-19. Some clones are missing from TCRdb's copy, which holds only in-frame ones; the method was immunoSEQ multiplex PCR. The repertoire holds about 67,000 clones, with 79% as singletons. Sequenced sample: peripheral blood. The chain joins TRBV12-3 or TRBV12-4 to TRBJ2-7; TRBD1 matches 7 bases. This TCR was recovered from a woman aged 60-75 years with acute or convalescent COVID-19. CDR3 in amino acids: CASSRDSSYEQYF. In DNA form, the CDR3 reads TGTGCCAGCAGTAGGGACAGCTCCTACGAGCAGTACTTC.